This TCR beta chain was found in a study of cytomegalovirus exposure and HLA in healthy donors. The study's findings and limits: The authors listed 150 to 200 TCR beta chains as cytomegalovirus-associated.

The germline V gene has CDR1 SGHTA and CDR2 FQGNSA. V lost 6 bases to trimming and J lost 6 bases; unmatched junction nucleotides: 7. This CDR3 is 14 amino acids long. Regarding this clone: Its antigen is still unknown.

Vbeta (60) and Jbeta (13) primers were used in the PCR. The repertoire was sequenced with immunoSEQ multiplex PCR; TCRdb's copy has only in-frame clones and lacks some. The sample lists around 150,000 clones; nearly 80% were seen once. Input material: PBMCs. V usage is TRBV7-2 and J usage is TRBJ2-7; the match to TRBD2 covers 11 bases. The receptor was isolated from a man aged 45 to 65 in good health and CMV-seropositive. CDR3 amino acids: CASRAIAGGGEQYF. In nucleotides, the CDR3 is TGTGCCAGCAGGGCTATAGCGGGGGGGGGCGAGCAGTACTTC.